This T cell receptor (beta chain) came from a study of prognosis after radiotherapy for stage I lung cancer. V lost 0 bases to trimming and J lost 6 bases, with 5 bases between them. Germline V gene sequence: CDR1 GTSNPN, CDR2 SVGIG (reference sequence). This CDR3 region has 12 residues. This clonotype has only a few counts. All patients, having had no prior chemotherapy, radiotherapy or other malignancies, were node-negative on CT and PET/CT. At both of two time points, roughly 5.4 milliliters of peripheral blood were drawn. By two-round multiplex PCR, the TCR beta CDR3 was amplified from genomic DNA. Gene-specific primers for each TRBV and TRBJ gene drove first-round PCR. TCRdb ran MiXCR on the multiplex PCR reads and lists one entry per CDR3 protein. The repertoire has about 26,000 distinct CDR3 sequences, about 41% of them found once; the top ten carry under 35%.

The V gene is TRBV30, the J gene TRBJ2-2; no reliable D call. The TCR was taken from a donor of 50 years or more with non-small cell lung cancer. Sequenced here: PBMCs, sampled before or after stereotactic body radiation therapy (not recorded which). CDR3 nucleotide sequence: TGTGCCTGGAGTGTATTGTCCGGGGAGCTGTTTTTT. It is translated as CAWSVLSGELFF. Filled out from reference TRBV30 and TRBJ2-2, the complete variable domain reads SQTIHQWPATLVQPVGSPLSLECTVEGTSNPNLYWYRQAAGRGLQLLFYSVGIGQISSEVPQNLSASRPQDRQFILSSKKLLLSDSGFYLCAWSVLSGELFFGEGSRLTVL.